This T cell receptor (beta chain) originates from a study of regulatory T cells in long-lasting Graves disease. Study-level findings and limits: The study found TRBV28, TRBJ1-2 and TRBJ2-5 favored in persistent disease.

This clonotype appeared many times. Its antigen is undetermined. The CDR3 covers 17 residues. Germline V gene lookup returns CDR1 MDHEN and CDR2 SYDVKM. V dropped 6 bases and J dropped 7; count of bases not matched to a gene: 14. The authors built TCR beta libraries using iRepertoire HTBI primers and Arm-PCR of CDR3 regions. TCRdb reprocessed the multiplex PCR reads via MiXCR and lists one record per CDR3 protein. The data show 510,000 or so distinct CDR3 sequences, with more than 10% seen just once and roughly 8.9% held by the top ten. As to time point: newly diagnosed GD, antithyroid drugs for less than 3 months. RNA from PBMCs was the source of the TCR library. These data were also filed under a second study, of T cells in Graves' hyperthyroidism and ophthalmopathy.

The chain links TRBV28 to TRBJ1-6; TRBD1 agrees at 8 bases. This receptor was identified in a woman aged 30 to 39 with Graves disease. The input for sequencing was peripheral blood mononuclear cells (PBMCs), taken at new diagnosis, from a patient treated with antithyroid drugs. In nucleotides, the CDR3 is TGTGCCAGCAGCCTTCTCGCCGGGACAGGTCCAAATTCACCCCTCCACTTT. It is translated as CASSLLAGTGPNSPLHF.